The T cell receptor (beta chain) described here comes from a study of OX40 agonist ivuxolimab in advanced cancers. On the study more broadly: People who had prior anti-PD-1, anti-PD-L1 or anti-CTLA-4 therapy could take part, and roughly 44% had some. Of the patients, three showed partial responses, one with hepatocellular carcinoma and two with cutaneous melanoma.

Libraries were prepared by immunoSEQ multiplex PCR; TCRdb keeps only in-frame clonotypes and omits some of them. The sample contains fewer than 100,000 clones, approximately 80% of which appear only once. Trimming stripped 0 bases from V and 1 base from J, with 10 bases between. The CDR3 totals 15 residues. CDR1 and CDR2 (germline): SGHNT, YYREEE (reference sequence). A history of autoimmune disease or systemic immunosuppression excluded patients. This TCR was recovered from an adult with an advanced solid tumor such as melanoma, head and neck, liver or kidney cancer. Sequencing used CD4+ or CD8+ T cells sorted from blood, obtained in a trial of the OX40 agonist ivuxolimab. This chain joins TRBV5-4 and TRBJ1-1; D uncertain. CDR3 sequence: CASSLGRGWNTEAFF. The CDR3 nucleotides read TGTGCCAGCAGCTTGGGGCGGGGTTGGAACACTGAAGCTTTCTTT.